These 18 T cell receptor beta chains came from one sample sequenced in a study of T cell responses to AZD1222 COVID-19 vaccine (dated by TCRdb to 2020 to 2023). Library construction relied on the immunoSEQ multiplex PCR assay. Here the immuneACCESS table is served through TCRdb, limited to in-frame sequences with V and J called. Missing clones are a known gap in these copies; in checked studies unresolved V genes cover under half, and the rest lacks a known reason. The sample table records 120,000 or so clones; around 87% of these occur just once. 10% of the sample is taken by the ten largest. Per the publication, the time point label means: baseline before first vaccination. Sequences were derived from peripheral blood, sampled on day 0 of AZD1222 vaccination. All receptors come from an adult in good health.

This clone appeared once. This chain uses TRBV19 with TRBJ1-5, with TRBD1 matching 7 bases. The V gene end was trimmed by 3 bases and the J gene end by 0 bases; junction bases not matched to a gene: 11. This CDR3 is built from 18 residues. Germline CDR1 LNHDA, CDR2 SQIVND (reference sequence). Here the CDR3 reads CASSIGWTGADSNQPQHF. Written as DNA, the CDR3 is TGTGCCAGTAGTATTGGTTGGACAGGCGCTGATAGCAATCAGCCCCAGCATTTT.

The chain employs TRBV4-1 and TRBJ2-7, with D uncertain. The CDR3 length is 13 residues. Trimming removed 0 bases at V and 1 base at J, with 4 bases between. CDR1 and CDR2 from the germline V gene are MGHRA and YSYEKL. CDR3 protein: CASSQEGSYEQYF. The DNA for the CDR3 is TGCGCCAGCAGCCAAGAAGGTTCCTACGAGCAGTACTTC.

This chain links TRBV30 with TRBJ2-7; D is possibly TRBD2 (6 bases). The V and J ends lost 2 bases and 2 bases respectively, with 13 bases between them. Germline V CDR1 and CDR2: GTSNPN, SVGIG (reference sequence). This CDR3 is 14 amino acids long. In nucleotides, the CDR3 is TGTGCCTGGAGTCGTAGGGACTGGCCCTACGAGCAGTACTTC. It encodes CAWSRRDWPYEQYF.

The gene calls are TRBV5-1 and TRBJ1-5; TRBD1 might be the D (6 bases). Germline V gene lookup returns CDR1 SGHRS and CDR2 YFSETQ. The CDR3 is 14 amino acids. The germline V and J ends were trimmed by 0 bases and 9 bases, with 13 bases remaining between them. CDR3 DNA: TGCGCCAGCAGCTTGGCAGGGGATAGTGGGCCCCAGCATTTT. It codes for CASSLAGDSGPQHF. Full variable domain (remainder filled in from reference TRBV5-1 and TRBJ1-5): KAGVTQTPRYLIKTRGQQVTLSCSPISGHRSVSWYQQTPGQGLQFLFEYFSETQRNKGNFPGRFSGRQFSNSRSEMNVSTLELGDSALYLCASSLAGDSGPQHFGDGTRLSIL.

V gene TRBV28 combines with J gene TRBJ2-7; the D gene could be TRBD1 or TRBD2 (5 bases each). This CDR3 contains 15 residues. From germline, CDR1 is MDHEN and CDR2 SYDVKM. Trimming removed 2 bases from V and 2 bases from J, with 13 bases in between. The CDR3 is CASSLVGTAPYEQYF. The CDR3 DNA follows: TGTGCCAGCAGTTTAGTAGGGACCGCTCCCTACGAGCAGTACTTC. The whole variable domain, remainder taken from reference TRBV28 and TRBJ2-7, is DVKVTQSSRYLVKRTGEKVFLECVQDMDHENMFWYRQDPGLGLRLIYFSYDVKMKEKGDIPEGYSVSREKKERFSLILESASTNQTSMYLCASSLVGTAPYEQYFGPGTRLTVT.

The chain combines TRBV5-1 with TRBJ1-2; 7 nucleotides agree with TRBD1. Germline trimming cut 4 bases from V and 5 bases from J; bases unmatched to any gene: 14. The CDR3 totals 16 residues. The germline gives CDR1 SGHRS, CDR2 YFSETQ. The CDR3 DNA reads TGCGCCAGCAGCCCGCAGGGACAGCAAGGAACATATGGCTACACCTTC. This codes for CASSPQGQQGTYGYTF.

This sequence joins TRBV6-5 and TRBJ2-7; D uncertain. CDR3 size: 13 residues. Between the trimmed V and J ends, which lost 1 base and 3 bases, there was a span of 7 bases. The germline gives CDR1 MNHEY, CDR2 SVGAGI. CDR3 DNA sequence: TGTGCCAGCAGTTACTTCCCCAACTACGAGCAGTACTTC. Encoded protein: CASSYFPNYEQYF.

Of note for this clone: Different DNA sequences within this sample yield the same CDR3. The chain employs TRBV2 and TRBJ2-5, with 8 bases matching TRBD1. CDR1 SNHLY and CDR2 FYNNEI come from the germline V gene. Trimming removed 0 bases from V and 2 bases from J; junction bases left unmatched: 2. CDR3 length: 15 amino acids. The CDR3 region is CASSEAGTGQETQYF. In DNA, the CDR3 is TGTGCCAGCAGTGAAGCAGGGACAGGACAAGAGACCCAGTACTTC.

The J gene is TRBJ1-3, the V gene TRBV5-4; unclear D gene. In germline, CDR1 is SGHNT, CDR2 YYREEE (reference sequence). V lost 4 bases and J 0 bases, leaving 5 bases between the germline ends. CDR3 length equals 13 residues. CDR3 amino acids: CASSLSSGNTIYF. CDR3 nucleotides: TGTGCCAGCAGCCTATCCTCTGGAAACACCATATATTTT.

This clone was observed a single time. The chain employs TRBV7-9 and TRBJ1-2, with D possibly TRBD1 on 5 matching bases. The CDR3 consists of 13 residues. Trimming left V 6 bases short and J 3 bases short, with 11 bases between. Germline lookup yields CDR1 SEHNR and CDR2 FQNEAQ (reference sequence). The CDR3 sequence is CASSRGADYGYTF. The CDR3 DNA sequence: TGTGCCAGCAGTCGAGGGGCGGACTATGGCTACACCTTC. The whole variable domain, filled in from reference TRBV7-9 and TRBJ1-2, reads DTGVSQNPRHKITKRGQNVTFRCDPISEHNRLYWYRQTLGQGPEFLTYFQNEAQLEKSRLLSDRFSAERPKGSFSTLEIQRTEQGDSAMYLCASSRGADYGYTFGSGTRLTVV.

The chain has TRBV5-5 and TRBJ1-4; 7 nucleotides match TRBD1. CDR1 is SGHKS and CDR2 is YYEKEE in the germline V gene (reference sequence). The CDR3 has 15 amino acids. V lost 4 bases to trimming and J lost 6 bases; unmatched junction nucleotides: 9. The CDR3 region is CASSLEGTAYEKLFF. The DNA of the CDR3 is TGTGCCAGCAGCCTAGAAGGGACAGCCTATGAAAAACTGTTTTTT.

The chain uses TRBV9 and TRBJ1-6, with D maybe TRBD1 (6 bases). The V end lost 0 bases, the J end lost 4 bases, and 17 bases lay between the germline ends. Germline CDR1 is SGDLS and CDR2 is YYNGEE. The CDR3 extends over 18 amino acids. This chain's CDR3 is CASSVERGQGGYNSPLHF. CDR3 nucleotides: TGTGCCAGCAGCGTAGAGAGGGGTCAAGGGGGTTATAATTCACCCCTCCACTTT.

This rearrangement joins TRBV6-5 to TRBJ2-1; 8 nucleotides agree with TRBD2. Per the germline V gene, CDR1 is MNHEY and CDR2 is SVGAGI. The CDR3 length is 16 residues. With V trimmed by 2 bases and J by 3 bases, 6 bases remained unmatched. Here the CDR3 reads CASSYPAGGGYNEQFF. CDR3 in DNA: TGTGCCAGCAGTTACCCCGCCGGGGGGGGCTACAATGAGCAGTTCTTC.

J is TRBJ2-3 and V is TRBV6-2 or TRBV6-3; D is tentatively TRBD1 or TRBD2 (5 bases each). This CDR3 has 11 amino acids. Germline assignment: CDR1 MNHEY and CDR2 SVGEGT. The germline V and J ends were trimmed by 6 bases and 7 bases, with 8 bases remaining between them. Here the CDR3 reads CASSEGHTQYF. The CDR3 DNA sequence: TGTGCCAGCAGCGAGGGGCATACGCAGTATTTT.

V is TRBV18 and J is TRBJ1-1; no reliable D call. The CDR3 runs to 15 residues. The germline CDR1 and CDR2 sequences are KGHSH and LQKENI. Trimming stripped 2 bases from V and 0 bases from J, with 10 bases between. The CDR3 sequence: CASSPRVIMNTEAFF. For the CDR3, the DNA is TGTGCCAGCTCACCAAGGGTCATCATGAACACTGAAGCTTTCTTT. Together with reference TRBV18 and TRBJ1-1, the CDR3 gives the full variable domain: NAGVMQNPRHLVRRRGQEARLRCSPMKGHSHVYWYRQLPEEGLKFMVYLQKENIIDESGMPKERFSAEFPKEGPSILRIQQVVRGDSAAYFCASSPRVIMNTEAFFGQGTRLTVV.

This clone appeared once. This chain uses TRBV29-1 with TRBJ2-1; 9 bases align to TRBD2. After removal of 0 bases from V and 14 bases from J, the junction contained 8 bases not matched to a gene. Germline-derived CDR1 and CDR2 are SQVTM and ANQGSEA. The CDR3 covers 13 residues. CDR3 coding DNA: TGCAGCGTTGAAGAGCTAGCGGGGTTGGAAAAGTTCTTC. As protein: CSVEELAGLEKFF.

This clone has more than one count but fewer than ten. This chain links TRBV5-8 with TRBJ1-6; 9 positions match TRBD1. V lost 5 bases, J lost 6 bases, and 6 bases stayed unmatched. Germline V gene data show CDR1 as SGHTS and CDR2 as YDEGEE. This CDR3 is built from 15 residues. CDR3 region: CASSIRQGGNSPLHF. The DNA for the CDR3 is TGTGCCAGCAGTATACGACAGGGGGGTAATTCACCCCTCCACTTT.

CDR3 DNA sequence: TGTGCCAGCAGTCTTAGCGGGAGTTTGTACGAGCAGTACTTC. This gives the protein CASSLSGSLYEQYF. The rearrangement links TRBV11-2 to TRBJ2-7; 9 nucleotides agree with TRBD2. The ends lost 6 bases at V and 4 bases at J; junction bases unmatched: 7. Germline CDR1 SGHAT, CDR2 FQNNGV. This CDR3 is 14 amino acids long.